Below are 18 T cell receptor beta chains sequenced from a single sample in a study of cytomegalovirus exposure and HLA in healthy donors. It was with 60 Vbeta and 13 Jbeta primers that the PCR ran. TCRdb's table, derived via immunoSEQ multiplex PCR, lists solely in-frame clones and lacks some. The repertoire consists of 90,000 to 110,000 clones, with approximately 70% occurring once and the leading ten covering 2.5% to 3.5%. Material for sequencing was PBMCs. These TCRs come from a man in his thirties or forties in good health and CMV-seronegative.

The rearrangement uses TRBV12-5 and TRBJ1-2; TRBD1 aligns across 10 bases. CDR3 size: 15 residues. Germline V CDR1 and CDR2: LGHNT, FRNRAP. V trimming: 5 bases; J trimming: 6 bases; junction bases outside the gene matches: 9. The CDR3 nucleotides read TGTGCTAGTGGTACCCAAGGACAGGGGGGGGATGGCTACACCTTC. Its protein product is CASGTQGQGGDGYTF.

The J gene is TRBJ1-3, the V gene TRBV28; D is possibly TRBD1 (6 bases). The CDR3 sequence is 16 residues long. CDR1 and CDR2 (germline): MDHEN, SYDVKM. V was clipped by 3 bases and J by 5 bases, with 17 bases between them. In DNA form, the CDR3 reads TGTGCCAGCAGTTTTCAAGGGCCGGACAGCCGAAACACCATATATTTT. Encoded protein: CASSFQGPDSRNTIYF.

This clone was counted between two and nine times. The rearrangement links TRBV5-6 to TRBJ1-1; no clear D. The CDR3 consists of 13 residues. Trimming took 4 bases from V and 5 from J, leaving 12 bases between them. Germline V CDR1 and CDR2: SGHDT, YYEEEE. CDR3 nucleotides: TGTGCCAGCAGCCCCATTGGCGGGACTGAAGCTTTCTTT. Its translation is CASSPIGGTEAFF.

The chain carries TRBV9 and TRBJ1-1; no clear D. The CDR3 covers 14 residues. Germline CDR1 and CDR2: SGDLS and YYNGEE. Trimming pared 5 bases from V and 3 bases from J, leaving 14 bases between. The CDR3 DNA reads TGTGCCAGCAGACCGTACATGGTGGACACTGAAGCTTTCTTT. Translation gives CASRPYMVDTEAFF.

The V gene is TRBV7-9, the J gene TRBJ2-5, with 9 bases aligning to TRBD1. CDR3 size: 14 residues. In germline, CDR1 is SEHNR, CDR2 FQNEAQ (reference sequence). Germline trimming cut 4 bases from V and 5 bases from J; bases unmatched to any gene: 5. CDR3 region: CASSSQGARETQYF. The CDR3 DNA follows: TGTGCCAGCAGCTCACAGGGGGCTCGGGAGACCCAGTACTTC. Variable domain in full (rest from reference TRBV7-9 and TRBJ2-5): DTGVSQNPRHKITKRGQNVTFRCDPISEHNRLYWYRQTLGQGPEFLTYFQNEAQLEKSRLLSDRFSAERPKGSFSTLEIQRTEQGDSAMYLCASSSQGARETQYFGPGTRLLVL.

The CDR3 nucleotides read TGTGCCAGCAGCCCTATGCGGGACAGGACCAACACTGAAGCTTTCTTT. This gives the protein CASSPMRDRTNTEAFF. The chain combines TRBV11-2 with TRBJ1-1, with TRBD1 matching over 8 bases. The germline V gene has CDR1 SGHAT and CDR2 FQNNGV. This CDR3 is built from 16 residues. V was pared by 5 bases and J by 2 bases, with 10 bases of the junction left unmatched.

The chain combines TRBV9 with TRBJ2-5; D unclear. The better agreement between TRBJ2-7 and the DNA end casts doubt on the J call. The germline gives CDR1 SGDLS, CDR2 YYNGEE. The CDR3 is 13 amino acids. CDR3 DNA: TGTGCCAGCAGCGTAGATCCCGTCTACGAGCAGTACTTC. Its translation is CASSVDPVYEQYF.

V usage is TRBV4-2 and J usage is TRBJ2-3; possibly TRBD2 for D (6 bases). The CDR3 sequence is 17 residues long. V was pared by 1 base and J by 1 base, with 15 bases between. In germline, CDR1 is LGHNA, CDR2 YNFKEQ. CDR3 sequence: CASSQGIGGMGTDTQYF. CDR3 nucleotides: TGTGCCAGCAGCCAAGGTATCGGCGGGATGGGCACAGATACGCAGTATTTT.

The V call is TRBV5-4, the J call TRBJ2-2, with D perhaps matching TRBD1 (6 bases). Trimming took off 4 bases at V and 5 bases at J, with 9 bases between the two ends. The germline V gene has CDR1 SGHNT and CDR2 YYREEE (reference sequence). The CDR3 is 13 amino acids. CDR3 loop: CASSVDRTGELFF. CDR3 nucleotide sequence: TGTGCCAGCAGCGTCGACAGGACCGGGGAGCTGTTTTTT.

The V gene is TRBV7-3, the J gene TRBJ2-6, with 11 nucleotides matching TRBD1. The trim removed 2 bases at V and 0 bases at J, leaving 6 bases unmatched. The germline V gene has CDR1 SGHTA and CDR2 FQGTGA. The CDR3 is 19 residues long. CDR3 sequence: CASSLLGQGVNSGANVLTF. CDR3 nucleotide sequence: TGTGCCAGCAGCTTATTGGGACAGGGGGTGAACTCTGGGGCCAACGTCCTGACTTTC.

This chain joins TRBV5-4 and TRBJ2-1; 8 nucleotides agree with TRBD1. With 4 bases clipped from V and 5 bases from J, the junction kept 8 bases outside the gene matches. The CDR3 has 15 amino acids. Germline V gene lookup returns CDR1 SGHNT and CDR2 YYREEE (reference sequence). CDR3 sequence (DNA): TGTGCCAGCAGCGCGGACAGGGTTGTCAACAATGAGCAGTTCTTC. It codes for CASSADRVVNNEQFF.

This clone came up a few times. This sequence joins TRBV11-3 and TRBJ1-1; D perhaps matches TRBD1 (6 bases). Germline CDR1 reads SGHNT; CDR2 reads YENEEA. The V end was cut by 5 bases, the J end by 5 bases, with 12 bases between. This CDR3 comprises 13 residues. Written as DNA, the CDR3 is TGTGCCAGCAGCGTCAACAGGGATACTGAAGCTTTCTTT. Its translation is CASSVNRDTEAFF.

This clone was counted once. The rearrangement joins TRBV21-1 to TRBJ2-7; TRBD2, the table's D call, lacks a check against the DNA. TRBV21-1 is flagged as a pseudogene. The CDR3 consists of 17 residues. Here the CDR3 reads CASHPTSGYNRSYEQYF. Here the CDR3 DNA reads TGTGCCAGCCACCCTACTAGCGGGTACAACCGCTCCTACGAGCAGTACTTC.

This clone was seen only a few times. V usage is TRBV5-6 and J usage is TRBJ2-4, with D perhaps matching TRBD1 (5 bases). The V end lost 6 bases, the J end lost 7 bases, and 20 bases lay between the germline ends. This CDR3 region has 15 residues. Germline CDR1 and CDR2: SGHDT and YYEEEE. The CDR3 DNA follows: TGTGCCAGCACCCCAAGTCAGGGCCGACGGAACATTCAGTACTTC. Amino acids: CASTPSQGRRNIQYF.

CDR3 bases: TGTGCCAGCAGCATCGGGGGGACCGTCGTAGGCTACACCTTC. Its protein is CASSIGGTVVGYTF. The chain links TRBV5-4 to TRBJ1-2; D might be TRBD1 (5 bases). The germline V and J ends were trimmed by 4 bases and 8 bases, with 18 bases remaining between them. CDR1 and CDR2 from the germline V gene are SGHNT and YYREEE (reference sequence). This CDR3 has 14 residues.

This clone was found a few times. The chain uses TRBV27 and TRBJ1-1; no clear D gene. From germline, CDR1 is MNHEY and CDR2 SMNVEV (reference sequence). Trimming took off 3 bases at V and 1 base at J, with 9 bases between the two ends. The CDR3 is made up of 14 amino acids. CDR3 in DNA: TGTGCCAGCAGTTTTTTGTCAGGGAACACTGAAGCTTTCTTT. Residues: CASSFLSGNTEAFF.

This rearrangement joins TRBV9 to TRBJ1-3; D possibly corresponds to TRBD1 (5 bases). The ends were cut back, 2 bases at V and 0 bases at J, with 9 bases in the middle. CDR1 SGDLS and CDR2 YYNGEE come from the germline V gene. CDR3 length: 15 residues. The CDR3 protein is CASSVDSYSGNTIYF. CDR3 nucleotides: TGTGCCAGCAGCGTCGACAGCTACTCTGGAAACACCATATATTTT.

The CDR3 loop is CASSFGGEETQYF. In nucleotides, the CDR3 is TGTGCCAGCAGCTTCGGGGGAGAAGAGACCCAGTACTTC. V is TRBV5-6 and J is TRBJ2-5; weak D call: TRBD2 (6 bases). The CDR3 runs 13 residues. In germline, CDR1 is SGHDT, CDR2 YYEEEE. The V gene lost 2 bases and the J gene lost 3 bases, with 8 bases spanning the gap.